The 21 T cell receptor beta chains reported below all come from one sample, sequenced in a study of CD8 T cells in Susac syndrome. With random hexamers, roughly 0.45 to 1 ug RNA was reverse transcribed. A single record per CDR3 protein comes from TCRdb applying MiXCR to the immunoSEQ multiplex PCR reads. The profile shows about 300,000 distinct CDR3 sequences, about 88% of them singletons. The sequencing sample was made of CD8+ T cells from PBMCs. These receptors all stem from a human donor with multiple sclerosis.

The genes are TRBV9 and TRBJ1-3; D gene uncertain. V was pared by 3 bases and J by 8 bases, with 9 bases between. CDR1 SGDLS and CDR2 YYNGEE come from the germline V gene. The CDR3 is 12 residues long. Here the CDR3 reads CASSGGGYTIYF. The CDR3 region has the DNA TGTGCCAGCAGCGGAGGCGGCTACACCATATATTTT.

The V and J genes are TRBV12-3 or TRBV12-4 and TRBJ1-1; D is undetermined. The CDR3 contains 14 residues. V lost 7 bases to trimming and J lost 3 bases, with 15 bases between them. CDR3 residues: CASTLGGRDTEAFF. DNA of the CDR3: TGTGCCAGCACCCTCGGAGGGAGGGACACTGAAGCTTTCTTT.

This clonotype was seen only a few times. The rearrangement links TRBV7-2 to TRBJ1-5, with 7 nucleotides matching TRBD1. Germline V CDR1 and CDR2: SGHTA, FQGNSA. This CDR3 is built from 17 residues. The junction had 14 bases not matched to a gene; V was cut back by 5 bases and J by 4 bases. CDR3 bases: TGTGCCAGCAGCCAATTACCGCGGACAGGCGGAAATCAGCCCCAGCATTTT. Amino acids: CASSQLPRTGGNQPQHF.

This sequence joins TRBV29-1 and TRBJ2-2; weak D call: TRBD1 (6 bases). This CDR3 contains 15 residues. Germline V CDR1 and CDR2: SQVTM, ANQGSEA. V was clipped by 6 bases and J by 0 bases, with 14 bases between them. The CDR3 sequence is CSVGGTPSNTGELFF. CDR3 nucleotide sequence: TGCAGCGTGGGTGGGACACCATCGAACACCGGGGAGCTGTTTTTT.

The J gene is TRBJ1-2, the V gene TRBV7-9; a weak D match, TRBD1 (6 bases). Germline V gene lookup returns CDR1 SEHNR and CDR2 FQNEAQ (reference sequence). With 4 bases removed from V and 7 bases from J, the gap between germline ends came to 25 bases. The CDR3 totals 17 residues. The CDR3 sequence is CASSSRIRGEPSVGYTF. CDR3 nucleotide sequence: TGTGCCAGCAGCTCTAGAATCAGGGGTGAGCCAAGCGTTGGCTACACCTTC.

The chain has TRBV6-5 and TRBJ2-1; maybe TRBD1 (6 bases). V lost 6 bases and J 0 bases, leaving 12 bases between the germline ends. Germline V gene data show CDR1 as MNHEY and CDR2 as SVGAGI. The CDR3 sequence is 15 residues long. The CDR3 protein is CASSPRDNSYNEQFF. CDR3 DNA: TGTGCCAGCAGCCCCCGGGACAACTCCTACAATGAGCAGTTCTTC.

CDR3 residues: CASSLDSGGETQYF. The CDR3 coding sequence is TGTGCCAGCAGCTTAGATTCGGGAGGAGAGACCCAGTACTTC. The chain links TRBV11-2 to TRBJ2-5; the match to TRBD2 covers 7 bases. This CDR3 is built from 14 residues. CDR1 is SGHAT and CDR2 is FQNNGV in the germline V gene. Trimming at V came to 0 bases and at J to 4 bases, leaving 2 bases not matched to a gene.

V gene TRBV6-5 combines with J gene TRBJ2-2; D unresolved. CDR1 MNHEY and CDR2 SVGAGI come from the germline V gene. The CDR3 spans 15 residues. V lost 2 bases and J lost 1, with 8 bases in between. The CDR3: CASSYQLMNTGELFF. Here the CDR3 DNA reads TGTGCCAGCAGTTACCAGCTTATGAACACCGGGGAGCTGTTTTTT.

The chain couples TRBV7-9 to TRBJ2-7, with 12 bases identical to TRBD2. The V segment lost 4 bases and the J segment 4 bases; nucleotides outside the gene matches: 8. From germline, CDR1 is SEHNR and CDR2 FQNEAQ (reference sequence). The CDR3 is 16 amino acids. This CDR3 reads CASSSFRLAGEYEQYF. Here the CDR3 DNA reads TGTGCCAGCAGCTCCTTTCGACTAGCGGGAGAATACGAGCAGTACTTC.

The chain has TRBV28 and TRBJ2-3, with TRBD2 matching 12 bases. The length of the CDR3 is 16 residues. Per germline, CDR1 MDHEN and CDR2 SYDVKM. The ends lost 5 bases at V and 3 bases at J; junction bases unmatched: 6. The CDR3 region has the DNA TGTGCCAGCAGTCCTCTAGCGGGAGGGCCAACAGATACGCAGTATTTT. Translation: CASSPLAGGPTDTQYF.

CDR3 sequence (DNA): TGTGCCTGGACCTTTGGGACTACTAGCACAGATACGCAGTATTTT. Translation: CAWTFGTTSTDTQYF. The chain links TRBV30 to TRBJ2-3, with 7 bases aligning to TRBD2. Germline trimming cut 4 bases from V and 0 bases from J; bases unmatched to any gene: 7. Germline CDR1 is GTSNPN and CDR2 is SVGIG (reference sequence). This CDR3 comprises 15 residues.

The chain joins TRBV5-6 to TRBJ2-6, with D unclear. Germline values: CDR1 SGHDT, CDR2 YYEEEE. The CDR3 is 15 amino acids. V lost 2 bases to trimming and J lost 4 bases, with 10 bases between them. In DNA, the CDR3 is TGTGCCAGCAGCTTTCCCCGGGCAGGGGCCAACGTCCTGACTTTC. Translation: CASSFPRAGANVLTF.

The chain has TRBV24-1 and TRBJ2-3, with D hard to call. CDR1 is KGHDR, CDR2 SFDVKD, per germline. Trimming pared 1 base from V and 4 bases from J, leaving 2 bases between. The CDR3 spans 12 residues. The CDR3 here is CATSDFADTQYF. The CDR3 DNA reads as TGTGCCACCAGTGATTTCGCAGATACGCAGTATTTT.

This clonotype was seen just once. The V call is TRBV28, the J call TRBJ1-1, with 10 bases lining up with TRBD1. This CDR3 comprises 16 residues. V trimming: 7 bases; J trimming: 1 base; junction bases outside the gene matches: 9. Germline lookup yields CDR1 MDHEN and CDR2 SYDVKM. CDR3 sequence: CASIIMTGGSNTEAFF. The CDR3, as DNA: TGTGCCAGCATAATAATGACAGGGGGCTCGAACACTGAAGCTTTCTTT.

In its sample, this clonotype was seen a few times. The rearrangement joins TRBV2 to TRBJ2-7; 9 nucleotides agree with TRBD1. CDR1 and CDR2 from the germline V gene are SNHLY and FYNNEI. This CDR3 comprises 17 residues. Unmatched junction bases numbered 13, after V lost 7 bases and J lost 0 bases. The CDR3 spells CASTWDRALSLSYEQYF. The CDR3 bases are TGTGCCAGCACCTGGGACAGGGCCCTATCCCTCTCCTACGAGCAGTACTTC.

This chain connects TRBV4-1 to TRBJ2-3; D call uncertain. Trimming left V 0 bases short and J 5 bases short, with 9 bases between. The CDR3 runs 14 residues. Germline-derived CDR1 and CDR2 are MGHRA and YSYEKL. The chain's CDR3 is CASSQDRTQDTQYF. The CDR3 bases are TGCGCCAGCAGCCAAGACCGGACCCAAGATACGCAGTATTTT.

The CDR3 DNA reads TGTGCCAGCAGCGAAGACGTTCTGCGCGGAAACACCATATATTTT. Translated: CASSEDVLRGNTIYF. The genes are TRBV9 and TRBJ1-3; D call uncertain. CDR3 length: 15 residues. Germline V gives CDR1 SGDLS, CDR2 YYNGEE. V was trimmed by 3 bases and J by 4 bases, leaving 14 bases between them.

V gene TRBV15 combines with J gene TRBJ2-5; 9 nucleotides match TRBD2. The junction had 4 bases not matched to a gene; V was cut back by 3 bases and J by 2 bases. Germline CDR1 reads LNHNV; CDR2 reads YYDKDF (reference sequence). This CDR3 is 15 amino acids long. CDR3 bases: TGTGCCACCAGCAGGTCCAGCGGGAGGCAAGAGACCCAGTACTTC. It yields the protein CATSRSSGRQETQYF.

In DNA, the CDR3 is TGTGCCACCAGTGACTACGGGGCCGGGGAGCTGTTTTTT. This translates into CATSDYGAGELFF. The chain recombines TRBV24-1 with TRBJ2-2; D is perhaps TRBD2 (5 bases). V lost 4 bases to trimming and J lost 6 bases, with 8 bases between them. The V gene's germline CDR1 is KGHDR and CDR2 SFDVKD. This CDR3 region has 13 residues.

J is TRBJ2-7 and V is TRBV5-1; 9 bases fit TRBD2. Germline assignment: CDR1 SGHRS and CDR2 YFSETQ. The CDR3 covers 13 residues. V was pared by 4 bases and J by 5 bases, with 4 bases of the junction left unmatched. The CDR3 DNA is TGCGCCAGCAGCCCGGCGGGGGGGCACGAGCAGTACTTC. Translation gives CASSPAGGHEQYF. The variable domain in full, completed from reference TRBV5-1 and TRBJ2-7, reads KAGVTQTPRYLIKTRGQQVTLSCSPISGHRSVSWYQQTPGQGLQFLFEYFSETQRNKGNFPGRFSGRQFSNSRSEMNVSTLELGDSALYLCASSPAGGHEQYFGPGTRLTVT.

This rearrangement joins TRBV20-1 to TRBJ2-2; TRBD2 matches 9 bases. Germline lookup yields CDR1 DFQATT and CDR2 SNEGSKA (reference sequence). The CDR3 loop spans 19 amino acids. The V segment lost 3 bases and the J segment 6 bases; nucleotides outside the gene matches: 20. In DNA, the CDR3 is TGCAGTGCTAGTCCCTCGGGACAGAATAGCGGGAGATCCCCCGGGGAGCTGTTTTTT. Amino acid sequence: CSASPSGQNSGRSPGELFF.